These 30 T cell receptor beta chains share one sample of origin, sequenced in a study of blood T cell repertoires in COVID-19. The data were produced by immunoSEQ multiplex PCR, yet TCRdb's version contains in-frame clones alone and is incomplete. Among approximately 110,000 clones listed, around 76% were seen once. Sequenced sample: peripheral blood. The receptors originated from a man at least 80 years old with COVID-19, enrolled during active disease.

This clone appeared a few times. The chain recombines TRBV14 with TRBJ2-1, with 9 nucleotides matching TRBD2. The CDR3 contains 16 residues. Germline trimming cut 3 bases from V and 6 bases from J; bases unmatched to any gene: 9. Germline CDR1 SGHDN, CDR2 FVKESK. CDR3 sequence (DNA): TGTGCCAGCAGCCATCGGGGCAGCGGGAGGACCAATGAGCAGTTCTTC. Its protein product is CASSHRGSGRTNEQFF.

The rearrangement links TRBV6-1 to TRBJ1-5, with TRBD1 as a possible D gene (5 bases). The V and J ends lost 3 bases and 4 bases respectively, with 7 bases between them. Germline lookup yields CDR1 MNHNS and CDR2 SASEGT. CDR3 length: 13 residues. The DNA of the CDR3 is TGTGCCAGCAGTGACGACAGAAATCAGCCCCAGCATTTT. The encoded protein is CASSDDRNQPQHF.

The chain employs TRBV6-5 and TRBJ2-2, with TRBD1 identical over 12 bases. The CDR3 loop spans 14 amino acids. Germline V CDR1 and CDR2: MNHEY, SVGAGI. The V gene end was trimmed by 7 bases and the J gene end by 6 bases; junction bases not matched to a gene: 3. CDR3 DNA: TGTGCCAGCACCGGGACAGGGGGCTCCGGGGAGCTGTTTTTT. Translating gives CASTGTGGSGELFF.

The gene calls are TRBV28 and TRBJ2-2, with a weak D call TRBD1 (6 bases). CDR3 length equals 17 residues. Deletions cut 5 bases from V and 3 bases from J, with 19 bases between. Germline CDR1 is MDHEN and CDR2 is SYDVKM. CDR3 amino acids: CASSGGGHRKDTGELFF. In DNA, the CDR3 is TGTGCCAGCAGTGGTGGGGGACATCGGAAGGACACCGGGGAGCTGTTTTTT.

The chain uses TRBV9 and TRBJ2-5; 8 bases align to TRBD1. J gave up 5 bases and V 2 bases, and 8 bases lay outside the gene matches. CDR1 is SGDLS, CDR2 YYNGEE, per germline. The CDR3 extends over 15 amino acids. The CDR3 is CASSVGTGSQETQYF. The CDR3 coding sequence is TGTGCCAGCAGCGTGGGGACAGGTTCTCAGGAGACCCAGTACTTC. Variable domain in full (rest from reference TRBV9 and TRBJ2-5): DSGVTQTPKHLITATGQRVTLRCSPRSGDLSVYWYQQSLDQGLQFLIQYYNGEERAKGNILERFSAQQFPDLHSELNLSSLELGDSALYFCASSVGTGSQETQYFGPGTRLLVL.

The chain recombines TRBV28 with TRBJ1-5, with TRBD1 identical over 10 bases. The ends lost 3 bases at V and 1 base at J; junction bases unmatched: 6. The CDR3 is 17 amino acids. Germline lookup yields CDR1 MDHEN and CDR2 SYDVKM. CDR3 sequence: CASSLTGGFWSNQPQHF. CDR3 nucleotides: TGTGCCAGCAGTTTGACAGGGGGCTTTTGGAGCAATCAGCCCCAGCATTTT.

As for this clone: Other DNA sequences of this sample code for an identical CDR3. The chain employs TRBV11-3 and TRBJ2-7; D gene uncertain. Germline CDR1 and CDR2: SGHNT and YENEEA. This CDR3 is built from 12 residues. Between the trimmed V and J ends, which lost 5 bases and 0 bases, there was a span of 5 bases. The CDR3 reads CASSAGSYEQYF. The DNA for the CDR3 is TGTGCCAGCAGCGCCGGCTCCTACGAGCAGTACTTC.

This clone was picked up one time. J is TRBJ1-2 and V is TRBV27; 11 bases fit TRBD1. Germline V gene lookup returns CDR1 MNHEY and CDR2 SMNVEV (reference sequence). The length of the CDR3 is 15 residues. V dropped 2 bases and J dropped 5; count of bases not matched to a gene: 4. CDR3: CASSLSGTGGYGYTF. The CDR3 region has the DNA TGTGCCAGCAGTTTAAGCGGGACAGGGGGGTATGGCTACACCTTC.

The chain couples TRBV29-1 to TRBJ2-1; 13 bases map to TRBD2. The CDR3 totals 14 residues. V gave up 1 base and J gave up 15 bases; unmatched junction bases: 9. Germline assignment: CDR1 SQVTM and CDR2 ANQGSEA. CDR3 bases: TGCAGCGTTGAAGGGACTAGCGGGAGAGGGGGGTCGTTCTTC. This encodes CSVEGTSGRGGSFF.

CDR3 sequence reads: CASSPGGTSGMGETQYF. The CDR3 nucleotides are TGCGCCAGCAGCCCGGGTGGGACTAGCGGGATGGGTGAGACCCAGTACTTC. The chain is built from TRBV5-1 and TRBJ2-5; TRBD2 agrees at 13 bases. V gave up 4 bases and J gave up 5 bases; unmatched junction bases: 11. The CDR3 is 17 residues long. Germline values: CDR1 SGHRS, CDR2 YFSETQ.

In DNA form, the CDR3 reads TGTGCCAGCAGTTTGGACAGCGGGAATTTCTACGAGCAGTACTTC. Translated: CASSLDSGNFYEQYF. The chain has TRBV2 and TRBJ2-7; possibly TRBD2 for D (7 bases). V lost 5 bases, J lost 3 bases, and 17 bases lay in between. This CDR3 is built from 15 residues. The germline V gene encodes CDR1 SNHLY and CDR2 FYNNEI. The full variable domain, in which reference TRBV2 and TRBJ2-7 provide the parts outside the CDR3, is EPEVTQTPSHQVTQMGQEVILRCVPISNHLYFYWYRQILGQKVEFLVSFYNNEISEKSEIFDDQFSVERPDGSNFTLKIRSTKLEDSAMYFCASSLDSGNFYEQYFGPGTRLTVT.

This clone was recorded a few times. This rearrangement joins TRBV5-4 to TRBJ2-5; 13 positions match TRBD2. Per germline, CDR1 SGHNT and CDR2 YYREEE (reference sequence). The CDR3 runs to 16 residues. With V trimmed by 4 bases and J by 4 bases, 7 bases remained unmatched. The CDR3 reads CASSLTSGRAGETQYF. In DNA, the CDR3 is TGTGCCAGCAGCCTAACTAGCGGGAGGGCTGGAGAGACCCAGTACTTC.

This clone came up a few times. The chain has TRBV6-5 and TRBJ1-1; D is perhaps TRBD1 (6 bases). Deletions cut 0 bases from V and 10 bases from J, with 12 bases between. This CDR3 contains 13 residues. Germline V CDR1 and CDR2: MNHEY, SVGAGI. The CDR3 coding sequence is TGTGCCAGCAGTTACTCAATCCTGGGGGCAGCTTTCTTT. This codes for CASSYSILGAAFF.

To note about this clone: Other DNA sequences in the same sample also yield this CDR3. CDR3 DNA: TGTGCCAGCAGCTTGGGGCGCCAGGCCTATGGCTACACCTTC. It yields the protein CASSLGRQAYGYTF. The chain uses TRBV5-8 and TRBJ1-2, with D uncertain. Looked up from germline, CDR1 is SGHTS and CDR2 is YDEGEE. The CDR3 is 14 residues long. Trimming took off 0 bases at V and 4 bases at J, with 10 bases between the two ends.

The V call is TRBV28, the J call TRBJ2-3, with D possibly matching TRBD1 (5 bases). Per the germline V gene, CDR1 is MDHEN and CDR2 is SYDVKM. The CDR3 is 14 residues long. V dropped 3 bases and J dropped 0 bases, with 7 bases sitting between them. CDR3 nucleotide sequence: TGTGCCAGCAGTTTTGCAGGGAGCACAGATACGCAGTATTTT. Its protein is CASSFAGSTDTQYF.

The rearrangement joins TRBV9 to TRBJ2-1; maybe TRBD2 (6 bases). CDR3 length: 16 residues. Trimming removed 4 bases from V and 1 base from J, with 15 bases in between. CDR1 and CDR2 from the germline V gene are SGDLS and YYNGEE. The CDR3: CASSPYGTGSYNEQFF. The CDR3 coding sequence is TGTGCCAGCAGCCCATACGGGACTGGATCCTACAATGAGCAGTTCTTC.

This clone was seen a single time. The chain couples TRBV9 to TRBJ2-2, with 7 bases lining up with TRBD2. V lost 2 bases to trimming and J lost 0 bases; unmatched junction nucleotides: 1. The germline CDR1 and CDR2 sequences are SGDLS and YYNGEE. This CDR3 spans 15 amino acids. The CDR3 DNA is TGTGCCAGCAGCGTCAGCGGGACGAACACCGGGGAGCTGTTTTTT. Protein sequence: CASSVSGTNTGELFF. Drawing the rest from reference TRBV9 and TRBJ2-2, the complete variable domain is DSGVTQTPKHLITATGQRVTLRCSPRSGDLSVYWYQQSLDQGLQFLIQYYNGEERAKGNILERFSAQQFPDLHSELNLSSLELGDSALYFCASSVSGTNTGELFFGEGSRLTVL.

This clone is a singleton in its sample. The chain couples TRBV7-2 to TRBJ2-3, with D maybe TRBD1 (6 bases). The V end lost 2 bases, the J end lost 4 bases, and 16 bases lay between the germline ends. The CDR3 length is 16 residues. The germline gives CDR1 SGHTA, CDR2 FQGNSA. The CDR3 loop reads CASSLPPQGWADTQYF. The DNA of the CDR3 is TGTGCCAGCAGCTTACCCCCACAGGGTTGGGCAGATACGCAGTATTTT.

The CDR3: CASRSPGGELFF. Written as DNA, the CDR3 is TGTGCCAGCAGGAGCCCAGGCGGGGAGCTGTTTTTT. V and J are TRBV12-3 or TRBV12-4 and TRBJ2-2; no firm D call. This CDR3 region has 12 residues. Between the trimmed V and J ends, which lost 6 bases and 7 bases, there was a span of 9 bases.

The J gene is TRBJ2-7, the V gene TRBV2; 8 positions match TRBD1. Trimming at V came to 8 bases and at J to 0 bases, leaving 6 bases not matched to a gene. This CDR3 has 14 amino acids. Germline CDR1 SNHLY, CDR2 FYNNEI. The CDR3 DNA sequence: TGTGCCAGCCTAGACAGGGGCCGCTCCTACGAGCAGTACTTC. Translating it yields CASLDRGRSYEQYF.

The rearrangement uses TRBV19 and TRBJ2-7, with 11 bases fitting TRBD2. Germline trimming cut 3 bases from V and 0 bases from J; bases unmatched to any gene: 7. The CDR3 has 17 residues. In germline, CDR1 is LNHDA, CDR2 SQIVND (reference sequence). CDR3 DNA: TGTGCCAGTAGTATGGGGACTAGCGGTGCTCACTCCTACGAGCAGTACTTC. Translated: CASSMGTSGAHSYEQYF.

This chain links TRBV3-1 (or the pseudogene TRBV3-2) with TRBJ2-7; 9 bases align to TRBD1. V lost 8 bases to trimming and J lost 6 bases; unmatched junction nucleotides: 11. The germline CDR1 and CDR2 sequences are LGHDT and YNNKEL (reference sequence). CDR3 length: 14 residues. The CDR3, as DNA: TGTGCCAGCGAGCCCGGACAGGGGATGGGCGAGCAGTACTTC. Encoded protein: CASEPGQGMGEQYF.

CDR3 residues: CASSTVGGSYNSPLHF. The CDR3 nucleotides are TGTGCCAGCAGCACCGTGGGGGGAAGCTATAATTCACCCCTCCACTTT. The chain links TRBV5-6 to TRBJ1-6, with D possibly being TRBD1 (5 bases). Germline V CDR1 and CDR2: SGHDT, YYEEEE. The CDR3 contains 16 residues. V lost 4 bases and J lost 3, with 14 bases in between.

This sequence joins TRBV25-1 and TRBJ2-3, with D possibly matching TRBD2 (5 bases). V gave up 6 bases and J gave up 1 base, with 8 bases separating them. This CDR3 has 13 residues. Germline V gene lookup returns CDR1 MGHDK and CDR2 SYGVNS. The CDR3 nucleotides read TGTGCCAGCAGCAGCGGCGGCACAGATACGCAGTATTTT. Translated: CASSSGGTDTQYF.

The chain joins TRBV24-1 to TRBJ2-1; 8 nucleotides agree with TRBD2. Losses at the gene ends were 6 bases for V and 4 bases for J; bases not matched to a gene: 4. Germline CDR1 KGHDR, CDR2 SFDVKD. The CDR3 loop spans 14 amino acids. In DNA, the CDR3 is TGTGCCACCAGTAGTCTAGCGGGTTACAATGAGCAGTTCTTC. The encoded protein is CATSSLAGYNEQFF.

The chain uses TRBV9 and TRBJ1-3; TRBD1 aligns across 7 bases. This CDR3 has 17 amino acids. V was pared by 0 bases and J by 4 bases, with 10 bases of the junction left unmatched. Germline-derived CDR1 and CDR2 are SGDLS and YYNGEE. In nucleotides, the CDR3 is TGTGCCAGCAGCGTAGATCCGTCAGGGGGACGCGGAAACACCATATATTTT. It yields the protein CASSVDPSGGRGNTIYF. Filled out from reference TRBV9 and TRBJ1-3, the complete variable domain reads DSGVTQTPKHLITATGQRVTLRCSPRSGDLSVYWYQQSLDQGLQFLIQYYNGEERAKGNILERFSAQQFPDLHSELNLSSLELGDSALYFCASSVDPSGGRGNTIYFGEGSWLTVV.

The chain carries TRBV10-3 and TRBJ2-5, with 7 bases identical to TRBD1. V lost 6 bases and J lost 1; bases outside the gene matches: 8. The CDR3 sequence is 15 residues long. The germline CDR1 and CDR2 sequences are ENHRY and SYGVKD. The CDR3 DNA sequence: TGTGCCATCAGCGAGGGACAGCCGAGCCAAGAGACCCAGTACTTC. Translating gives CAISEGQPSQETQYF.

The J gene is TRBJ2-7, the V gene TRBV3-1 (or the pseudogene TRBV3-2), with 12 bases identical to TRBD2. The CDR3 contains 15 residues. From germline, CDR1 is LGHDT and CDR2 YNNKEL (reference sequence). The V gene end was trimmed by 4 bases and the J gene end by 4 bases; junction bases not matched to a gene: 5. The CDR3 sequence: CASSPGLAGSYEQYF. CDR3 in DNA: TGTGCCAGCAGCCCGGGACTAGCGGGCTCTTACGAGCAGTACTTC.

This chain joins TRBV5-1 and TRBJ2-5; perhaps TRBD2 as D (6 bases). In germline, CDR1 is SGHRS, CDR2 YFSETQ. V dropped 0 bases and J dropped 3 bases, with 12 bases sitting between them. The CDR3 sequence is 15 residues long. CDR3 region: CASSLGVGRKETQYF. In nucleotides, the CDR3 is TGCGCCAGCAGCTTGGGAGTCGGGAGAAAAGAGACCCAGTACTTC.

The gene calls are TRBV19 and TRBJ1-2; D call uncertain. Trimming shortened V by 1 base and J by 4 bases, and 7 bases separated the two germline ends. The CDR3 is 13 amino acids. Germline V CDR1 and CDR2: LNHDA, SQIVND (reference sequence). CDR3 bases: TGTGCCAGTAGTATAGTCACAGCCTATGGCTACACCTTC. This codes for CASSIVTAYGYTF.